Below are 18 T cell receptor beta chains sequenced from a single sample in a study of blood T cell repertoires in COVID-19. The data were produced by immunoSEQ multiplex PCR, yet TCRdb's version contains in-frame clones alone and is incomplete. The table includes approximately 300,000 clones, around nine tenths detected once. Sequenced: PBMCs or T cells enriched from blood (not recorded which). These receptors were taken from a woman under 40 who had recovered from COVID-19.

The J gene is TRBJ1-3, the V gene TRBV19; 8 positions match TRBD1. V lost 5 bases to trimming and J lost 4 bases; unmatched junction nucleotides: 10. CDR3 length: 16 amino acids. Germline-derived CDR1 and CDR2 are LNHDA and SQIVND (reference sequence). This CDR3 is CASSSGQGARGNTIYF. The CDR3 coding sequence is TGTGCCAGTAGTTCCGGACAGGGCGCGCGGGGAAACACCATATATTTT.

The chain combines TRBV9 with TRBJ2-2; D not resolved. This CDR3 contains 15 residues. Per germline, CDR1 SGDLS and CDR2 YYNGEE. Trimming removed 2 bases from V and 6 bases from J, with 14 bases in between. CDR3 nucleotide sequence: TGTGCCAGCAGCGTCATGAGTGCCATCGCCGGGGAGCTGTTTTTT. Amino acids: CASSVMSAIAGELFF.

The CDR3 spells CASSGAGTGPSYEQYF. DNA of the CDR3: TGCGCCAGCAGTGGTGCAGGGACAGGACCCTCCTACGAGCAGTACTTC. The rearrangement joins TRBV10-1 to TRBJ2-7; the match to TRBD1 covers 8 bases. Germline assignment: CDR1 WNHNN and CDR2 SYGVQD (reference sequence). The CDR3 has 16 amino acids. J was trimmed by 0 bases and V by 4 bases; bases with no gene match: 8.

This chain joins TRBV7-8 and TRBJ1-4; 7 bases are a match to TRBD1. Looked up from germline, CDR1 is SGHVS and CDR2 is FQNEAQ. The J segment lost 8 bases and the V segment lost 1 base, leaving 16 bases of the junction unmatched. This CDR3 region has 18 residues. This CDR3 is CASSLVFYRTGGVEKLFF. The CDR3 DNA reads TGTGCCAGCAGCTTAGTCTTTTATCGGACAGGCGGGGTCGAAAAACTGTTTTTT.

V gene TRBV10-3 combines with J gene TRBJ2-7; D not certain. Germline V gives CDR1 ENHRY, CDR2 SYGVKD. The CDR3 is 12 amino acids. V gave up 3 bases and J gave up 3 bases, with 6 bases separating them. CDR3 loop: CAISETDYEQYF. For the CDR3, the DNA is TGTGCCATCAGTGAAACAGACTACGAGCAGTACTTC.

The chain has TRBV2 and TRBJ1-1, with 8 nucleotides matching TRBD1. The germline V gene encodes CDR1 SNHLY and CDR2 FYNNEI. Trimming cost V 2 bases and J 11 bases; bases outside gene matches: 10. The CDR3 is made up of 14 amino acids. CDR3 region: CASSELGQAQRAFF. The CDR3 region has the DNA TGTGCCAGCAGTGAACTGGGACAGGCGCAGCGCGCTTTCTTT. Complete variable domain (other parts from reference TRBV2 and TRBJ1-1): EPEVTQTPSHQVTQMGQEVILRCVPISNHLYFYWYRQILGQKVEFLVSFYNNEISEKSEIFDDQFSVERPDGSNFTLKIRSTKLEDSAMYFCASSELGQAQRAFFGQGTRLTVV.

This chain's CDR3 is CASSYTDRPGNTIYF. In nucleotides, the CDR3 is TGTGCCAGCAGTTACACGGACAGGCCCGGAAACACCATATATTTT. The chain joins TRBV6-5 to TRBJ1-3; 7 bases fit TRBD1. CDR3 size: 15 residues. The germline gives CDR1 MNHEY, CDR2 SVGAGI. V dropped 2 bases and J dropped 4; count of bases not matched to a gene: 5.

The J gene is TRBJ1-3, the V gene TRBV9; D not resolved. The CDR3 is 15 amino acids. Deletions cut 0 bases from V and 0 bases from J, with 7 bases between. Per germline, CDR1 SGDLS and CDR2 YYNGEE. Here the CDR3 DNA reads TGTGCCAGCAGCGTAGACCTTAGCTCTGGAAACACCATATATTTT. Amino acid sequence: CASSVDLSSGNTIYF.

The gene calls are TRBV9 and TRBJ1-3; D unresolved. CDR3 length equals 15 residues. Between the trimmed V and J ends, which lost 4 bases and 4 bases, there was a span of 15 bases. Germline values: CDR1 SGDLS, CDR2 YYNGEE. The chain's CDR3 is CASSYDTGLGNTIYF. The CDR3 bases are TGTGCCAGCAGCTACGACACGGGGTTGGGAAACACCATATATTTT.

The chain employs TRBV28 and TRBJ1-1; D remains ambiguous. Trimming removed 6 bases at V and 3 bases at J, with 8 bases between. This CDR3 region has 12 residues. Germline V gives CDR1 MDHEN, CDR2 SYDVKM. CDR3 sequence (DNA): TGTGCCAGCAGGATATCGGACACTGAAGCTTTCTTT. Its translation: CASRISDTEAFF. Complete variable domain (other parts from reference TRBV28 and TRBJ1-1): DVKVTQSSRYLVKRTGEKVFLECVQDMDHENMFWYRQDPGLGLRLIYFSYDVKMKEKGDIPEGYSVSREKKERFSLILESASTNQTSMYLCASRISDTEAFFGQGTRLTVV.

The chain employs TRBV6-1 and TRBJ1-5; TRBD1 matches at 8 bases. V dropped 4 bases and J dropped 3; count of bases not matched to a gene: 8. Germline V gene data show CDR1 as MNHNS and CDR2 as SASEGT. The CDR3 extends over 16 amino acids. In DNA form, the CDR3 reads TGTGCCAGCAGTGTCCCAGGGGGCAGGAACAATCAGCCCCAGCATTTT. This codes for CASSVPGGRNNQPQHF.

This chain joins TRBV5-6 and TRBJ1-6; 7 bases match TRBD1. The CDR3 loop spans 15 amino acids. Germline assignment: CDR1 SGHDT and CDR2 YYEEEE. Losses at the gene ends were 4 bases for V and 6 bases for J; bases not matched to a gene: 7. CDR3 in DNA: TGTGCCAGCAGCGCTGGACAGGACGTTAATTCACCCCTCCACTTT. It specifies CASSAGQDVNSPLHF. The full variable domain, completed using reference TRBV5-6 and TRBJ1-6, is DAGVTQSPTHLIKTRGQQVTLRCSPKSGHDTVSWYQQALGQGPQFIFQYYEEEERQRGNFPDRFSGHQFPNYSSELNVNALLLGDSALYLCASSAGQDVNSPLHFGNGTRLTVT.

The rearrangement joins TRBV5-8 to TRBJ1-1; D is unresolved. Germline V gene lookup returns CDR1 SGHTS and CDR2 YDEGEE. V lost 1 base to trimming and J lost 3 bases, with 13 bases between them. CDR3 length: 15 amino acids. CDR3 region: CASSLKLRWYTEAFF. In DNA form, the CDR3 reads TGTGCCAGCAGCTTGAAACTCCGGTGGTACACTGAAGCTTTCTTT.

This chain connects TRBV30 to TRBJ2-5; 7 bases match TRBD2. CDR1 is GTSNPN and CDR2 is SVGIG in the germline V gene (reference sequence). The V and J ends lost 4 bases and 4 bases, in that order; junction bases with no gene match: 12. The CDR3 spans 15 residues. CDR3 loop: CAWNLGLVVAETQYF. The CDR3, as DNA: TGTGCCTGGAATCTAGGACTAGTAGTGGCAGAGACCCAGTACTTC.

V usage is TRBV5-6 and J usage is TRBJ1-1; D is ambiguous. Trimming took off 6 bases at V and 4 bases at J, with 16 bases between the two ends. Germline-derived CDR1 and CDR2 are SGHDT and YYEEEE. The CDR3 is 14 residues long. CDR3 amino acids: CASNDAGRGTEAFF. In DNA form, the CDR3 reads TGTGCCAGCAACGACGCCGGCCGCGGCACTGAAGCTTTCTTT.

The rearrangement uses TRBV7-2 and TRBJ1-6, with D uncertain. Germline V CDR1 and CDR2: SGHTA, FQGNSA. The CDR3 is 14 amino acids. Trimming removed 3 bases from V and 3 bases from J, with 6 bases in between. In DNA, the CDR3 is TGTGCCAGCAGCTTGGGCGACTATAATTCACCCCTCCACTTT. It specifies CASSLGDYNSPLHF.

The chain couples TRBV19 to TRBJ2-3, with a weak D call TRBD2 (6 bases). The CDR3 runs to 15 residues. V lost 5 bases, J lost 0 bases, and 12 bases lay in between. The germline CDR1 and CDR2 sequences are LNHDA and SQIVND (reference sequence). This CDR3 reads CASSLRSGSTDTQYF. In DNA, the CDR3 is TGTGCCAGTAGTTTACGAAGCGGGAGCACAGATACGCAGTATTTT.

In DNA form, the CDR3 reads TGTGCCAGCAGCTTACTTCCGCTTCGTCAGGGAATAAATGAAAAACTGTTTTTT. Amino acid sequence: CASSLLPLRQGINEKLFF. The V gene is TRBV7-3, the J gene TRBJ1-4; weak D call: TRBD1 (5 bases). Germline V lookup: CDR1 SGHTA, CDR2 FQGTGA. V lost 2 bases, J lost 5 bases, and 21 bases lay in between. The CDR3 spans 18 residues. The entire variable domain, with the rest obtained from reference TRBV7-3 and TRBJ1-4, is as follows: GAGVSQTPSNKVTEKGKYVELRCDPISGHTALYWYRQSLGQGPEFLIYFQGTGAADDSGLPNDRFFAVRPEGSVSTLKIQRTERGDSAVYLCASSLLPLRQGINEKLFFGSGTQLSVL.